This passage covers 25 T cell receptor beta chains from one sample sequenced in a study of cytomegalovirus exposure and HLA in healthy donors (TCRdb year 2017). Libraries came from the immunoSEQ multiplex PCR assay. For the multiplex PCR, a mixture combining 60 forward primers for TCR Vbeta segments and 13 reverse primers for TCR Jbeta segments was used. TCRdb limited this immuneACCESS table to in-frame rearrangements with V and J called. A share of clones is missing; checked studies link under half to unresolved V genes, and the rest is unexplained. Within this sample are about 130,000 clones, with about 80% of them counted one time only. About 1.7% of the sample comes from the top ten. Material for sequencing was PBMCs. These receptors were collected from a woman between 50 and 59 years old in good health and CMV-seronegative.

This chain connects TRBV29-1 to TRBJ2-3; 9 bases line up with TRBD1. The CDR3 runs 13 residues. Germline assignment: CDR1 SQVTM and CDR2 ANQGSEA. V trimming: 6 bases; J trimming: 4 bases; junction bases outside the gene matches: 5. Here the CDR3 reads CSVRGQGSDTQYF. CDR3 nucleotides: TGCAGCGTGAGGGGACAGGGATCAGATACGCAGTATTTT.

This clone showed up just once. The rearrangement joins TRBV7-2 to TRBJ1-3; TRBD1 agrees at 9 bases. Germline values: CDR1 SGHTA, CDR2 FQGNSA. The CDR3 covers 14 residues. With V trimmed by 4 bases and J by 4 bases, 2 bases remained unmatched. The CDR3 spells CASSWTGVGNTIYF. The DNA for the CDR3 is TGTGCCAGCAGCTGGACAGGGGTAGGAAACACCATATATTTT.

The count of this clone is one. This sequence joins TRBV4-2 and TRBJ1-3; D ambiguous. The CDR3 has 16 residues. V was cut by 2 bases and J by 10 bases, with 21 bases left in between. CDR1 and CDR2 (germline): LGHNA, YNFKEQ. The CDR3 coding sequence is TGTGCCAGCAGCCAAAGCGTGAGTGTAATGGCAGAGACCATATATTTT. It translates to CASSQSVSVMAETIYF.

The rearrangement uses TRBV19 and TRBJ1-3; no definite D call. The CDR3 runs to 12 residues. Trimming removed 3 bases at V and 4 bases at J, with 4 bases between. Germline V gene lookup returns CDR1 LNHDA and CDR2 SQIVND (reference sequence). In nucleotides, the CDR3 is TGTGCCAGTAGTATTTCGGGAAACACCATATATTTT. Translation: CASSISGNTIYF.

The gene calls are TRBV7-9 and TRBJ1-3, with 7 positions matching TRBD1. Germline V gene sequence: CDR1 SEHNR, CDR2 FQNEAQ (reference sequence). V lost 5 bases, J lost 2 bases, and 6 bases stayed unmatched. The CDR3 is 15 amino acids. The CDR3 protein is CASSTSTGPGNTIYF. The CDR3 region has the DNA TGTGCCAGCAGCACCTCGACAGGGCCTGGAAACACCATATATTTT.

Remarks on this clone: Germline is not matched at one junction end, which may reflect a read error. The chain joins TRBV5-6 to TRBJ2-7; TRBD2 is a possible D gene (7 bases). Per germline, CDR1 SGHDT and CDR2 YYEEEE. This CDR3 is built from 14 residues. CDR3 sequence: CASTLGGPPSEQYF. The DNA of the CDR3 is TGTGCCAGCACCTTGGGGGGGCCCCCTAGCGAGCAGTACTTC.

The chain links TRBV29-1 to TRBJ2-6; 7 bases are shared with TRBD2. The V gene end was trimmed by 5 bases and the J gene end by 2 bases; junction bases not matched to a gene: 0. The CDR3 is 13 amino acids. The germline gives CDR1 SQVTM, CDR2 ANQGSEA. Written as DNA, the CDR3 is TGCAGCGTTCGGGGGGCTGGGGCCAACGTCCTGACTTTC. It is translated as CSVRGAGANVLTF.

This clone was counted a few times. The chain carries TRBV5-1 and TRBJ2-1; 8 positions agree with TRBD2. The CDR3 has 15 amino acids. Germline V gene data show CDR1 as SGHRS and CDR2 as YFSETQ. J was trimmed by 1 base and V by 0 bases; bases with no gene match: 0. The CDR3 sequence is CASSLVAGSYNEQFF. CDR3 in DNA: TGCGCCAGCAGCTTGGTAGCGGGGTCCTACAATGAGCAGTTCTTC.

This chain joins TRBV6-5 and TRBJ2-1; 7 bases map to TRBD2. With V trimmed by 7 bases and J by 3 bases, 9 bases remained unmatched. CDR1 is MNHEY and CDR2 is SVGAGI in the germline V gene. The CDR3 runs to 15 residues. In DNA, the CDR3 is TGTGCCAGCACCACCCAGCGGGGACTCTACAATGAGCAGTTCTTC. Protein product: CASTTQRGLYNEQFF.

The chain joins TRBV5-6 to TRBJ2-5; D is perhaps TRBD1 (6 bases). This CDR3 has 17 amino acids. V lost 0 bases, J lost 1 base, and 16 bases lay in between. CDR1 and CDR2 (germline): SGHDT, YYEEEE. CDR3 coding DNA: TGTGCCAGCAGCTTGGCGGGTCAGGGGCACCCCCAAGAGACCCAGTACTTC. Its protein product is CASSLAGQGHPQETQYF.

In this sample, this clone turned up once. The chain has TRBV5-4 and TRBJ2-4, with 7 bases identical to TRBD1. Trimming cost V 3 bases and J 12 bases; bases outside gene matches: 18. Germline CDR1 is SGHNT and CDR2 is YYREEE (reference sequence). The CDR3 loop spans 16 amino acids. The DNA for the CDR3 is TGTGCCAGCAGCTCAGGGACAGCTCTCCCCCCCAACGGTCAGTACTTC. This codes for CASSSGTALPPNGQYF.

This clone was seen a handful of times. The chain joins TRBV5-6 to TRBJ1-2; no reliable D call. V was trimmed by 4 bases and J by 4 bases, leaving 20 bases between them. This CDR3 comprises 16 residues. The germline CDR1 and CDR2 sequences are SGHDT and YYEEEE. CDR3 protein: CASSPIDQASLYGYTF. CDR3 bases: TGTGCCAGCAGCCCGATTGATCAGGCCTCTCTCTATGGCTACACCTTC. The complete variable domain, with remaining parts taken from reference TRBV5-6 and TRBJ1-2, reads DAGVTQSPTHLIKTRGQQVTLRCSPKSGHDTVSWYQQALGQGPQFIFQYYEEEERQRGNFPDRFSGHQFPNYSSELNVNALLLGDSALYLCASSPIDQASLYGYTFGSGTRLTVV.

The chain links TRBV5-1 to TRBJ1-2, with TRBD1 matching 7 bases. V trimming: 4 bases; J trimming: 7 bases; junction bases outside the gene matches: 10. Germline V lookup: CDR1 SGHRS, CDR2 YFSETQ. CDR3 size: 14 residues. This chain's CDR3 is CASSPTVGGFGYTF. CDR3 nucleotide sequence: TGCGCCAGCAGCCCCACCGTAGGGGGCTTTGGCTACACCTTC.

The genes are TRBV9 and TRBJ1-3, with unresolved D. Germline V gene lookup returns CDR1 SGDLS and CDR2 YYNGEE. Deletions cut 3 bases from V and 4 bases from J, with 11 bases between. The CDR3 covers 14 residues. The CDR3 nucleotides are TGTGCCAGCAGCGCGCTCCCACTCGGAAACACCATATATTTT. Translating gives CASSALPLGNTIYF.

This CDR3 is CASSSITGDNQPQHF. CDR3 DNA sequence: TGTGCCAGTAGTTCGATTACAGGGGACAATCAGCCCCAGCATTTT. This chain joins TRBV19 and TRBJ1-5; 7 bases are shared with TRBD1. Germline CDR1 reads LNHDA; CDR2 reads SQIVND (reference sequence). This CDR3 has 15 residues. V was clipped by 5 bases and J by 3 bases; unmatched bases: 7.

This clone came up a few times. This sequence joins TRBV27 and TRBJ2-3; 11 bases align to TRBD2. Trimming cost V 1 base and J 4 bases; bases outside gene matches: 7. This CDR3 contains 17 residues. Germline V gives CDR1 MNHEY, CDR2 SMNVEV (reference sequence). The CDR3 DNA follows: TGTGCCAGCAGTTTATTTAGGACTAGCGGGCCCCCAGATACGCAGTATTTT. It yields the protein CASSLFRTSGPPDTQYF.

Here the CDR3 reads CAWTGRTEAFF. For the CDR3, the DNA is TGTGCCTGGACAGGAAGGACTGAAGCTTTCTTT. This rearrangement joins TRBV30 to TRBJ1-1; D not resolved. The CDR3 is made up of 11 amino acids. The germline CDR1 and CDR2 sequences are GTSNPN and SVGIG (reference sequence). Trimming removed 4 bases at V and 5 bases at J, with 8 bases between.

The V and J genes are TRBV18 and TRBJ1-2, with D tentatively TRBD1 (6 bases). Germline lookup yields CDR1 KGHSH and CDR2 LQKENI. The CDR3 has 14 amino acids. V lost 2 bases and J lost 4, with 11 bases in between. The CDR3 nucleotides read TGTGCCAGCTCACCAGAACAGGGCTCCTATGGCTACACCTTC. Amino acid sequence: CASSPEQGSYGYTF. Full variable domain (missing parts from reference TRBV18 and TRBJ1-2): NAGVMQNPRHLVRRRGQEARLRCSPMKGHSHVYWYRQLPEEGLKFMVYLQKENIIDESGMPKERFSAEFPKEGPSILRIQQVVRGDSAAYFCASSPEQGSYGYTFGSGTRLTVV.

This sequence joins TRBV4-2 and TRBJ2-7; no definite D call. Trimming cost V 2 bases and J 3 bases, with 8 bases left between them. Per the germline V gene, CDR1 is LGHNA and CDR2 is YNFKEQ. This CDR3 region has 13 residues. CDR3 in DNA: TGTGCCAGCAGCCAACCCCCCCTCTACGAGCAGTACTTC. It yields the protein CASSQPPLYEQYF.

The chain links TRBV5-8 to TRBJ2-7; 12 positions agree with TRBD2. The germline V gene encodes CDR1 SGHTS and CDR2 YDEGEE. CDR3 length: 18 amino acids. J gave up 2 bases and V 3 bases, and 12 bases lay outside the gene matches. The CDR3, as DNA: TGTGCCAGCAGCTCTGGACTGCACTCTAGCGGGAGGGCCTACGAGCAGTACTTC. Protein: CASSSGLHSSGRAYEQYF.

V is TRBV9 and J is TRBJ1-2; D gene ambiguous. V dropped 2 bases and J dropped 0 bases, with 11 bases sitting between them. CDR1 SGDLS and CDR2 YYNGEE come from the germline V gene. The CDR3 totals 15 residues. CDR3 sequence (DNA): TGTGCCAGCAGCGTTAGCGGGGTATCTAACTATGGCTACACCTTC. Protein product: CASSVSGVSNYGYTF.

The chain is built from TRBV4-1 and TRBJ1-2, with D tentatively TRBD1 (5 bases). This CDR3 contains 14 residues. Trimming took 1 base from V and 0 from J, leaving 6 bases between them. Per germline, CDR1 MGHRA and CDR2 YSYEKL. The CDR3 reads CASSQGGANYGYTF. The CDR3 nucleotides read TGCGCCAGCAGCCAAGGGGGGGCTAACTATGGCTACACCTTC.

About this clone: The germline gene is not matched at one end of the junction; a read error may be the cause. This chain links TRBV29-1 with TRBJ1-1, with TRBD1 matching 9 bases. Germline loops: CDR1 SQVTM, CDR2 ANQGSEA. There are 14 residues in the CDR3. In DNA, the CDR3 is TGCAGCGTTGTAAAACAGGGGGCGAACGCTGAAGCTTTCTTT. It encodes CSVVKQGANAEAFF.

The chain links TRBV12-5 to TRBJ2-5; 13 nucleotides match TRBD2. This CDR3 contains 16 residues. The J segment lost 4 bases and the V segment lost 7 bases, leaving 9 bases of the junction unmatched. CDR1 LGHNT and CDR2 FRNRAP come from the germline V gene. The chain's CDR3 is CASAPTSGRRGETQYF. The CDR3 DNA sequence: TGTGCTAGTGCCCCGACTAGCGGGAGGCGTGGAGAGACCCAGTACTTC. Looking up the rest from reference TRBV12-5 and TRBJ2-5 gives the full variable domain: DARVTQTPRHKVTEMGQEVTMRCQPILGHNTVFWYRQTMMQGLELLAYFRNRAPLDDSGMPKDRFSAEMPDATLATLKIQPSEPRDSAVYFCASAPTSGRRGETQYFGPGTRLLVL.

The chain is built from TRBV5-1 and TRBJ2-6; a weak D match, TRBD1 (6 bases). The germline gives CDR1 SGHRS, CDR2 YFSETQ. The CDR3 totals 19 residues. Trimming took off 0 bases at V and 0 bases at J, with 16 bases between the two ends. CDR3 nucleotide sequence: TGCGCCAGCAGCTTGGCGATAGGGGGTATAGGCTCTGGGGCCAACGTCCTGACTTTC. Protein sequence: CASSLAIGGIGSGANVLTF.